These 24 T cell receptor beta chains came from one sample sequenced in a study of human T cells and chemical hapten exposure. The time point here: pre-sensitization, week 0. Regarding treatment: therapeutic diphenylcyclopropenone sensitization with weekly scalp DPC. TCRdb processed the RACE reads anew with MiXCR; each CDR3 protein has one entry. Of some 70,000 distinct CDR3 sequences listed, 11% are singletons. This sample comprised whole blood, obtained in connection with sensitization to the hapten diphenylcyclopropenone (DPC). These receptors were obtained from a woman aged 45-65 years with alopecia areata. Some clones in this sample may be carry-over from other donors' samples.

The CDR3 sequence: CASSIAGTNYGYTF. Here the CDR3 DNA reads TGTGCCAGTAGTATAGCAGGGACGAACTATGGCTACACCTTC. V gene TRBV19 combines with J gene TRBJ1-2; weak D call: TRBD1 (5 bases). This CDR3 spans 14 amino acids. V lost 1 base to trimming and J lost 2 bases, with 8 bases between them. Germline CDR1 LNHDA, CDR2 SQIVND (reference sequence).

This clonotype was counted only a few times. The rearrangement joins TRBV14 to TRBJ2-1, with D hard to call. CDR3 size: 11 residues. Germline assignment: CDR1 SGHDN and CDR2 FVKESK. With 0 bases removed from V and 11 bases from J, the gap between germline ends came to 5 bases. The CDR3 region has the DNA TGTGCCAGCAGCCAAGATCTAAAGCAGTTCTTC. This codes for CASSQDLKQFF.

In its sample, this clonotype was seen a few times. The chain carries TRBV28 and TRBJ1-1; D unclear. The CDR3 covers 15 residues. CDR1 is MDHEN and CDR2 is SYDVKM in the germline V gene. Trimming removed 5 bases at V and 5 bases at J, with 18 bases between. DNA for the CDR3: TGTGCCAGCAGTCCCTGGGCGGTGGGCGAAACTGAAGCTTTCTTT. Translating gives CASSPWAVGETEAFF.

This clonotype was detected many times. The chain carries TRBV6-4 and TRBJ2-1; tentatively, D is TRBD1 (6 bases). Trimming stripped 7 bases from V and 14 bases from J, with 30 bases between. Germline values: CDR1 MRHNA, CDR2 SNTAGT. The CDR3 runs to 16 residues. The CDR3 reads CASTAPHQPGHETEFF. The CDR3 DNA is TGTGCCAGCACCGCACCTCATCAGCCGGGACACGAAACGGAGTTCTTC.

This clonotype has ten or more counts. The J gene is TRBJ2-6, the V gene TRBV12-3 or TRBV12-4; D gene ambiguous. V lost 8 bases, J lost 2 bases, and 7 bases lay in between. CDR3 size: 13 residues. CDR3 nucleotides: TGTGCCAGCCTGAAGGCTGGGGCCAACGTCCTGACTTTC. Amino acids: CASLKAGANVLTF.

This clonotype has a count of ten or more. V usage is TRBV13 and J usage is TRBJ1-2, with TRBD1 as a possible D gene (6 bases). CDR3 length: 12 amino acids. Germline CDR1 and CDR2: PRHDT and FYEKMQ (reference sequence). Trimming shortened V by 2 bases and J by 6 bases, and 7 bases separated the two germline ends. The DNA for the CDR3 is TGTGCCAGCAGCTTACAGGGGCATGGCTACACCTTC. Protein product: CASSLQGHGYTF.

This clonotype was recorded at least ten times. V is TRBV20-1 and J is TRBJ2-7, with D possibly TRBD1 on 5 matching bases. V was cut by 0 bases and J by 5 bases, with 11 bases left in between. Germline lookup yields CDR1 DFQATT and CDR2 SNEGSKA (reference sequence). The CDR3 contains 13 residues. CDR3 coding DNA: TGCAGTGCTAGAGAAGGGGTGGTCCACGAGCAGTACTTC. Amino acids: CSAREGVVHEQYF.

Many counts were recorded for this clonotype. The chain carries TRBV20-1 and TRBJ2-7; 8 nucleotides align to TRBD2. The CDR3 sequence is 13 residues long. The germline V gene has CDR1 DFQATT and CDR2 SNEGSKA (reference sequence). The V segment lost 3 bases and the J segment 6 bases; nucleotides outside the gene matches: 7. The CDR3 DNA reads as TGCAGTGCTAGGGGCGGGAGGACCTTCGAGCAGTACTTC. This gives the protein CSARGGRTFEQYF.

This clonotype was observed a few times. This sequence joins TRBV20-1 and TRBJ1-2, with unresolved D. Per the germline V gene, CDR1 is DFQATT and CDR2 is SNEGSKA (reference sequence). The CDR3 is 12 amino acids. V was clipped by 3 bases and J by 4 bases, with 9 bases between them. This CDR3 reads CSARSQTYGYTF. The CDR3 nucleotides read TGCAGTGCTAGGAGTCAGACCTATGGCTACACCTTC.

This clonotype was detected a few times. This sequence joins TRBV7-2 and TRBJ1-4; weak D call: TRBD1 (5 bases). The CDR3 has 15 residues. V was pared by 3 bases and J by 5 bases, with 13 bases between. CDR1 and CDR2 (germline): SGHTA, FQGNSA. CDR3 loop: CASSFQGGGNEKLFF. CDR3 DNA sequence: TGTGCCAGCAGCTTTCAGGGTGGTGGGAATGAAAAACTGTTTTTT.

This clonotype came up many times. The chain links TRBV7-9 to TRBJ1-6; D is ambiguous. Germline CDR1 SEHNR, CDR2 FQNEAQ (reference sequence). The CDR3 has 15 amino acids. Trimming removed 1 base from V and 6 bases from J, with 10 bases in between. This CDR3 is CASSLVGQINSPLHF. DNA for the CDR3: TGTGCCAGCAGCTTAGTCGGGCAGATTAATTCACCCCTCCACTTT.

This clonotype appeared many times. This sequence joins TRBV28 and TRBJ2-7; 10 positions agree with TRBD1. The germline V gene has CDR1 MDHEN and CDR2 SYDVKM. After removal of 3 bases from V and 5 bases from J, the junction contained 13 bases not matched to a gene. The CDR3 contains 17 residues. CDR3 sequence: CASSLEHRDRGIDEQYF. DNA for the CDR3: TGTGCCAGCAGTTTGGAGCACAGGGACAGGGGTATCGACGAGCAGTACTTC. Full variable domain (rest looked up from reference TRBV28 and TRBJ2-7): DVKVTQSSRYLVKRTGEKVFLECVQDMDHENMFWYRQDPGLGLRLIYFSYDVKMKEKGDIPEGYSVSREKKERFSLILESASTNQTSMYLCASSLEHRDRGIDEQYFGPGTRLTVT.

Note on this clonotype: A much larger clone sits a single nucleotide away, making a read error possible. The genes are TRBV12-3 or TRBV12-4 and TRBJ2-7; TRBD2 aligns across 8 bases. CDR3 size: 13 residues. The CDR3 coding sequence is TGTGCCGGCAGCCCGGGACTAGTTTTCGAGCAGTACTTC. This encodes CAGSPGLVFEQYF.

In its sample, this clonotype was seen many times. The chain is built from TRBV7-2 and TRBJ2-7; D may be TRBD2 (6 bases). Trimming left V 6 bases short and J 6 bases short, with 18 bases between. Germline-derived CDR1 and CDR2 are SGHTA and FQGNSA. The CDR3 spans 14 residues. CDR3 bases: TGTGCCAGCAGTTTAAGACTAGTACCGGGCGAGCAGTACTTC. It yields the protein CASSLRLVPGEQYF.

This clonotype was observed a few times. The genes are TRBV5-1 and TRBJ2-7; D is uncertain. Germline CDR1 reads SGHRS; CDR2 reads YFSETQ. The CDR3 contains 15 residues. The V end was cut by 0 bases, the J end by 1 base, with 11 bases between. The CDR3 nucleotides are TGCGCCAGCAGCTTGGCCTTAAGCAGATCCTACGAGCAGTACTTC. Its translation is CASSLALSRSYEQYF.

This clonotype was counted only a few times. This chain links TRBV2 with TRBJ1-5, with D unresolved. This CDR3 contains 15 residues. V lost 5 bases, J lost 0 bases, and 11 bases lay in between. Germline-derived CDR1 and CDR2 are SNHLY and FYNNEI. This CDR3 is CASSSTDNSNQPQHF. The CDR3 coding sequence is TGTGCCAGCAGTTCAACAGATAATAGCAATCAGCCCCAGCATTTT.

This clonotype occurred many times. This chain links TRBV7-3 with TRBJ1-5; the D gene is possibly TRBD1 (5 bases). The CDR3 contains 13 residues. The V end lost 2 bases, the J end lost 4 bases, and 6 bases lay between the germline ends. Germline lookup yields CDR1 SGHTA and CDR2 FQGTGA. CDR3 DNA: TGTGCCAGCAGCTTAGGGGCAAATCAGCCCCAGCATTTT. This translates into CASSLGANQPQHF. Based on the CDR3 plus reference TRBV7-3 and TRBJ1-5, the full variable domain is GAGVSQTPSNKVTEKGKYVELRCDPISGHTALYWYRQSLGQGPEFLIYFQGTGAADDSGLPNDRFFAVRPEGSVSTLKIQRTERGDSAVYLCASSLGANQPQHFGDGTRLSIL.

This CDR3 is CASSQDVGWGSSYNSPLHF. The CDR3 DNA follows: TGTGCCAGCAGCCAAGATGTCGGCTGGGGAAGCTCCTATAATTCACCCCTCCACTTT. This rearrangement joins TRBV3-1 to TRBJ1-6; D gene uncertain. The CDR3 is made up of 19 amino acids. Per germline, CDR1 LGHDT and CDR2 YNNKEL (reference sequence). V was clipped by 0 bases and J by 0 bases, with 15 bases between them.

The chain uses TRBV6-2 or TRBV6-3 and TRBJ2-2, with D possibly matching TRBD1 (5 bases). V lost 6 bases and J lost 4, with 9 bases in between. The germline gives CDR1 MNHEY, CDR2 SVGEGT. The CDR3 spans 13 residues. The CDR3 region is CASRMTATGELFF. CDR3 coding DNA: TGTGCCAGCAGGATGACAGCCACCGGGGAGCTGTTTTTT.

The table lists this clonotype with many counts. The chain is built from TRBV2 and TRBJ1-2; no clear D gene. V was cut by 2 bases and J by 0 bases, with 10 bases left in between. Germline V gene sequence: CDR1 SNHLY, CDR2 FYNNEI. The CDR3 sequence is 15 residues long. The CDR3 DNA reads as TGTGCCAGCAGTGAAATGCGATTAGCTAACTATGGCTACACCTTC. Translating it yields CASSEMRLANYGYTF.

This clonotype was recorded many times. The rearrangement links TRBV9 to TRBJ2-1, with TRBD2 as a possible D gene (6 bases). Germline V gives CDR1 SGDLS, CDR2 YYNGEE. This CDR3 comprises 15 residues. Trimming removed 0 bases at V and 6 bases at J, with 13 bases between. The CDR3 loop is CASSVAGGSFNEQFF. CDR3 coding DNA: TGTGCCAGCAGCGTAGCCGGGGGTTCGTTCAATGAGCAGTTCTTC.

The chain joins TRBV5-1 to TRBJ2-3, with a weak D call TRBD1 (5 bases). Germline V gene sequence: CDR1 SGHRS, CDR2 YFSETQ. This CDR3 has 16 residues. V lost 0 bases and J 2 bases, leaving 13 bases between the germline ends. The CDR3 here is CASSLGQQRFTDTQYF. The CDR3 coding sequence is TGCGCCAGCAGCTTGGGACAGCAAAGATTCACAGATACGCAGTATTTT.

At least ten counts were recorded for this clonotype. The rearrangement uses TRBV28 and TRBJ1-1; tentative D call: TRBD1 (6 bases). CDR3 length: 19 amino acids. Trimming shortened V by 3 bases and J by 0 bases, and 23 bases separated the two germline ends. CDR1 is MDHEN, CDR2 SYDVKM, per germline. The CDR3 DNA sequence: TGTGCCAGCAGTTTTATTGTTGGGACAAGTAAACATATGAACACTGAAGCTTTCTTT. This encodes CASSFIVGTSKHMNTEAFF.

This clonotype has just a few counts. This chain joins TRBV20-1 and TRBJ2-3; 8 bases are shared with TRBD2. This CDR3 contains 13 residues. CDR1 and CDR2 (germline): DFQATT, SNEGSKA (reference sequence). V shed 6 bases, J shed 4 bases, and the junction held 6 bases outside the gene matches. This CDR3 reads CSAAIAGPDTQYF. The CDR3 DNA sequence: TGCAGTGCCGCCATAGCGGGGCCAGATACGCAGTATTTT.